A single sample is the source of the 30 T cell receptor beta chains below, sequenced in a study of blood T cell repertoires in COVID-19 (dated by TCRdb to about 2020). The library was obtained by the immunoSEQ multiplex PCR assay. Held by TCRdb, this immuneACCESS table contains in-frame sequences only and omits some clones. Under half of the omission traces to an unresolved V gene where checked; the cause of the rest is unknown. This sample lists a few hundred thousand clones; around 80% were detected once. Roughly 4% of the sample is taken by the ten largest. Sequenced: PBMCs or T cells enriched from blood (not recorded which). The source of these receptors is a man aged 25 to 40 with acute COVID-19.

The CDR3 region is CASSEQGASYEQYV. CDR3 sequence (DNA): TGTGCCAGCAGTGAGCAGGGCGCCTCCTACGAGCAGTACGTC. The rearrangement uses TRBV2 and TRBJ2-7; D is possibly TRBD1 (5 bases). CDR3 length equals 14 residues. V lost 3 bases and J lost 0, with 9 bases in between. Germline CDR1 SNHLY, CDR2 FYNNEI.

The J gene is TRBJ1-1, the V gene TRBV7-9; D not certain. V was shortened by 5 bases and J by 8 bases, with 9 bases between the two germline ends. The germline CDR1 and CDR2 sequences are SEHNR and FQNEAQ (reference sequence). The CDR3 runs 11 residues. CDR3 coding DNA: TGTGCCAGCAGCCCTCGGGGAGAAGCTTTCTTT. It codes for CASSPRGEAFF.

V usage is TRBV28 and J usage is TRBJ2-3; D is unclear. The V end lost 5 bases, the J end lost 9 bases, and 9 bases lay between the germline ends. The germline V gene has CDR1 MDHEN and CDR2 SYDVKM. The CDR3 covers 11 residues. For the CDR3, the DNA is TGTGCCAGCAGTGAATGGAGCACGCAGTATTTT. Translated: CASSEWSTQYF.

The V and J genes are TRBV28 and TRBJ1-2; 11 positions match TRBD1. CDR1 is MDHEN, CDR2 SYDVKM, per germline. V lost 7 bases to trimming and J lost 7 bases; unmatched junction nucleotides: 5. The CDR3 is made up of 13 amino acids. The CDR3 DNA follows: TGTGCCAGCATGGACAGGGGGCTCGGTGGCTACACCTTC. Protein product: CASMDRGLGGYTF.

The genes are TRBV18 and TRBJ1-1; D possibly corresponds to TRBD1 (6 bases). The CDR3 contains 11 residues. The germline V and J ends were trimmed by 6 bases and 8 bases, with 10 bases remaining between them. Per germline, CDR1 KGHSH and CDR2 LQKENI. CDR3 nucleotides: TGTGCCAGCTCTCCCGACAGGGAAGCTTTCTTT. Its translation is CASSPDREAFF.

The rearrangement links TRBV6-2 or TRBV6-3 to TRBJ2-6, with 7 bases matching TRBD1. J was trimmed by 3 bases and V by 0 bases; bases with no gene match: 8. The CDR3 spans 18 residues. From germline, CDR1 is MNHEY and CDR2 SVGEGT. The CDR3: CASSYSSPQGVGANVLTF. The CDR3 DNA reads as TGTGCCAGCAGTTACTCGAGTCCCCAGGGGGTTGGGGCCAACGTCCTGACTTTC.

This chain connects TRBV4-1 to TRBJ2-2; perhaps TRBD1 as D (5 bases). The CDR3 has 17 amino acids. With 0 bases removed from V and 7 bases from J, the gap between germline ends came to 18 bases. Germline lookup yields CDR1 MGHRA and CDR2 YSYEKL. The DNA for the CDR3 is TGCGCCAGCAGCCAAGAAGTTACAGGACGGGTGGGCGGGGAGCTGTTTTTT. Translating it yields CASSQEVTGRVGGELFF.

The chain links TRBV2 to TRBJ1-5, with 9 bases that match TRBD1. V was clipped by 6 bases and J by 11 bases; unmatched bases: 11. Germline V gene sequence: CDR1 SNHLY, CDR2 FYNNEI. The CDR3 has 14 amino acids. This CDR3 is CASRKRTGDVAQHF. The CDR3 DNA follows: TGTGCCAGCAGGAAGAGGACAGGGGATGTAGCCCAGCATTTT.

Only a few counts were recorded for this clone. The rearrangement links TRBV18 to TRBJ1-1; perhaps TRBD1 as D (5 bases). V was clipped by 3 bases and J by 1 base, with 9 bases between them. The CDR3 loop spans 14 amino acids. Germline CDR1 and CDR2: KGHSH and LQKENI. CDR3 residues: CASSPVQENTEAFF. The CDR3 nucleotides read TGTGCCAGCTCACCTGTACAGGAGAACACTGAAGCTTTCTTT.

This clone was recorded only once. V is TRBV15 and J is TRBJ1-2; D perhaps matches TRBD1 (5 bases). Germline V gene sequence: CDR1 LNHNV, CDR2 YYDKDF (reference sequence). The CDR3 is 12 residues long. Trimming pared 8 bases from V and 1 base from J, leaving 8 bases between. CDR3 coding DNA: TGTGCCACCCAGGGAATTAACTATGGCTACACCTTC. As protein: CATQGINYGYTF.

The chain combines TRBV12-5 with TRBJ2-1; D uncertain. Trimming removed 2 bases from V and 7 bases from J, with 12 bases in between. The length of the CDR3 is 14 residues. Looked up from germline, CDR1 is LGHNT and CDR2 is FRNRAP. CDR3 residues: CASGLWRNGNEQFF. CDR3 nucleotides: TGTGCTAGTGGTTTGTGGAGAAACGGGAATGAGCAGTTCTTC.

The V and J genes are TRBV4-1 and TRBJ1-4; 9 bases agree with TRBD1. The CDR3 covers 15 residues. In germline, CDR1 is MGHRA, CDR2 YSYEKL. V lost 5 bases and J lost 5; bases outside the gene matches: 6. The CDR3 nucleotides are TGCGCCAGCAGCTTCTCCGGGACAGGGAATGAAAAACTGTTTTTT. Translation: CASSFSGTGNEKLFF.

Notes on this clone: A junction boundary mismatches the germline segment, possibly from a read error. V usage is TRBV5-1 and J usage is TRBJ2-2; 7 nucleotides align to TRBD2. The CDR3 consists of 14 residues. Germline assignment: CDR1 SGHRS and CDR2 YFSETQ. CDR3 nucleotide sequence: TGTGCCAGCAGCTGGCAGCGGGGCACCGGGGAGCTGTTTTTT. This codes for CASSWQRGTGELFF. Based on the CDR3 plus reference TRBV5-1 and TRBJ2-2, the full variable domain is KAGVTQTPRYLIKTRGQQVTLSCSPISGHRSVSWYQQTPGQGLQFLFEYFSETQRNKGNFPGRFSGRQFSNSRSEMNVSTLELGDSALYLCASSWQRGTGELFFGEGSRLTVL.

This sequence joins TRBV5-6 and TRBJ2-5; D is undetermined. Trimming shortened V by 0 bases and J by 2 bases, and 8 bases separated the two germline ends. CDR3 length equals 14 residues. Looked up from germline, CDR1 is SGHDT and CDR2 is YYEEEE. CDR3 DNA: TGTGCCAGCAGCTTGGTTACTAAACAAGAGACCCAGTACTTC. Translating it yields CASSLVTKQETQYF.

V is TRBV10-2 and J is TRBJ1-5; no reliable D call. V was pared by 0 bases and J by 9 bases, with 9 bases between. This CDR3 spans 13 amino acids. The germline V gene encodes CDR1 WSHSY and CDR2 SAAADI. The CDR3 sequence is CASSESEDRPQHF. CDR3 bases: TGCGCCAGCAGTGAGTCGGAGGATCGGCCCCAGCATTTT.

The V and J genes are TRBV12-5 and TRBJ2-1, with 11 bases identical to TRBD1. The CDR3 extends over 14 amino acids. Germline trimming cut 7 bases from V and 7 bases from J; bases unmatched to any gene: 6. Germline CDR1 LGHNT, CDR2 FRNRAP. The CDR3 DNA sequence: TGTGCTAGTGCCGCGGGACAGGGGGTAAATGAGCAGTTCTTC. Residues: CASAAGQGVNEQFF.

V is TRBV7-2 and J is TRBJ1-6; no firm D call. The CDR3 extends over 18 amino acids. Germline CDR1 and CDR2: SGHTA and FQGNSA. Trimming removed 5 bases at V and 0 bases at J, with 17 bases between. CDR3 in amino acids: CASSIGGGGSSYNSPLHF. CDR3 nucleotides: TGTGCCAGCAGCATCGGAGGAGGCGGGAGCTCCTATAATTCACCCCTCCACTTT.

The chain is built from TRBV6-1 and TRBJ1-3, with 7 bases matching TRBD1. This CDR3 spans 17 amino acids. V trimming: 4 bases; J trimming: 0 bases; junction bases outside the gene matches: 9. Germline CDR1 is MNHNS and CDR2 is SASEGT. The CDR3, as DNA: TGTGCCAGCAGTGGGCGACAGGGTTTTACCTCTGGAAACACCATATATTTT. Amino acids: CASSGRQGFTSGNTIYF.

CDR3 residues: CASSLGPQGEQFF. CDR3 nucleotides: TGTGCCAGCAGCTTGGGTCCCCAGGGTGAGCAGTTCTTC. The chain joins TRBV7-3 to TRBJ2-1, with D maybe TRBD1 (5 bases). Deletions cut 3 bases from V and 9 bases from J, with 12 bases between. Germline CDR1 is SGHTA and CDR2 is FQGTGA. This CDR3 has 13 amino acids.

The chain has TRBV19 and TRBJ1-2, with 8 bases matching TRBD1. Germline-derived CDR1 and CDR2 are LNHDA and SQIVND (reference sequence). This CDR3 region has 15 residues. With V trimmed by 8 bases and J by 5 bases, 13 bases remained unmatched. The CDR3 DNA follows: TGTGCCAGTTTTACAGGGGGACAAGCACCTTATGGCTACACCTTC. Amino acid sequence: CASFTGGQAPYGYTF.

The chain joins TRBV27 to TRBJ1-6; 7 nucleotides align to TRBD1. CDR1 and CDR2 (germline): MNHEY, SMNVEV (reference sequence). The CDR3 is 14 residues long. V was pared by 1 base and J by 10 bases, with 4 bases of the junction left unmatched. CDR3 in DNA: TGTGCCAGCAGTTTATTGGGACAGTTATCACCCCTCCACTTT. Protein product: CASSLLGQLSPLHF.

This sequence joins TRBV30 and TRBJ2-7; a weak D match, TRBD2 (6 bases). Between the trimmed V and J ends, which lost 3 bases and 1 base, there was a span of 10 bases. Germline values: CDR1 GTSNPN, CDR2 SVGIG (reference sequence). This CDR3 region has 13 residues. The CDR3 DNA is TGTGCCTGGAGGAGGAGGGGATCCTACGAGCAGTACGTC. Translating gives CAWRRRGSYEQYV.

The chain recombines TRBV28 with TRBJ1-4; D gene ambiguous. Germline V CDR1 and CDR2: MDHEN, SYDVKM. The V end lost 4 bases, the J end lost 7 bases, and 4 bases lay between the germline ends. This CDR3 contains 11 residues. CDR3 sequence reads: CASSSFEKLFF. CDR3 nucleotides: TGTGCCAGCAGTTCCTTTGAAAAACTGTTTTTT.

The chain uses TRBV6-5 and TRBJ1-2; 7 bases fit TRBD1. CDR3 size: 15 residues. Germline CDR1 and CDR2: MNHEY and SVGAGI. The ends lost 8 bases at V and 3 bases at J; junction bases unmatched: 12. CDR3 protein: CASGSGPGQHYGYTF. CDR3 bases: TGTGCCAGCGGGAGTGGCCCGGGACAGCACTATGGCTACACCTTC.

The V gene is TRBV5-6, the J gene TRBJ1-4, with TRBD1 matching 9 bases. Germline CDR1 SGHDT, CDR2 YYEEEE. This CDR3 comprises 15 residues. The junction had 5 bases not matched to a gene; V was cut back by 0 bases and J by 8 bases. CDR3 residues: CASSLVGTGREKLFF. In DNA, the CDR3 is TGTGCCAGCAGCTTGGTGGGGACAGGGCGAGAAAAACTGTTTTTT.

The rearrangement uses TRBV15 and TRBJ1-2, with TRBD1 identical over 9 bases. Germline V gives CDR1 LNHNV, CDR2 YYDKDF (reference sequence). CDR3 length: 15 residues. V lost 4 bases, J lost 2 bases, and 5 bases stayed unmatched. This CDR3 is CATSKRTGANYGYTF. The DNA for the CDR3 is TGTGCCACCAGCAAACGGACAGGGGCCAACTATGGCTACACCTTC.

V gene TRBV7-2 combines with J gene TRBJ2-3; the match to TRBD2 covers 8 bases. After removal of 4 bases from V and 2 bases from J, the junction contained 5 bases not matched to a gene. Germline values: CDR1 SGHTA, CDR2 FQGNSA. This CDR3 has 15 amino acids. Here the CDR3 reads CASSSSGGLTDTQYF. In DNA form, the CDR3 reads TGTGCCAGCAGCTCGTCGGGGGGGCTCACAGATACGCAGTATTTT. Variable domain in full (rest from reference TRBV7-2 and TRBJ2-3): GAGVSQSPSNKVTEKGKDVELRCDPISGHTALYWYRQSLGQGLEFLIYFQGNSAPDKSGLPSDRFSAERTGGSVSTLTIQRTQQEDSAVYLCASSSSGGLTDTQYFGPGTRLTVL.

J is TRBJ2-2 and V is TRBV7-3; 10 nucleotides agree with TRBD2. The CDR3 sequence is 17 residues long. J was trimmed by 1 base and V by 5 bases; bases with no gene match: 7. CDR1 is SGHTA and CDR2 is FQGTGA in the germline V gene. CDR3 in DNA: TGTGCCAGCAGCCGAACCACTAGCGGGGTGAACACCGGGGAGCTGTTTTTT. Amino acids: CASSRTTSGVNTGELFF.

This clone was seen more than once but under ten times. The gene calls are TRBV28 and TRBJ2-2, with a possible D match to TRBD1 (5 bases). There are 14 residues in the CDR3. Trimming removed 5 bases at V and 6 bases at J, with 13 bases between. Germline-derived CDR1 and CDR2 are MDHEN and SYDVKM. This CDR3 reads CASSMTLRAGELFF. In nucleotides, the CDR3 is TGTGCCAGCAGTATGACCCTCAGGGCCGGGGAGCTGTTTTTT.

The CDR3 DNA sequence: TGTGCCAGCAGCCTAGTCAGGGGCGCCGGGGAGCTGTTTTTT. Translation: CASSLVRGAGELFF. This rearrangement joins TRBV7-9 to TRBJ2-2; a weak D match, TRBD1 (6 bases). The V gene's germline CDR1 is SEHNR and CDR2 FQNEAQ (reference sequence). V lost 5 bases and J 6 bases, leaving 13 bases between the germline ends. The CDR3 consists of 14 residues.